The clone carrying this T cell receptor beta chain was picked up many times. Its antigen is as yet unknown. V was pared by 3 bases and J by 4 bases, with 0 bases of the junction left unmatched. The CDR3 is 15 residues long. CDR1 and CDR2 (germline): LNHNV, YYDKDF (reference sequence). This sample is part of a study of T cells after yellow fever vaccination. General observations from the study: Subsequent booster samples again held most clones from primary vaccination (less than 98% CD4, roughly 90% CD8). The secondary response was weaker but peaked faster, day 5 versus 15. Among all clonotypes, a small share was observed in both CD4 and CD8 compartments.

The 5'RACE template-switching step produced TCR cDNA and added a universal primer site and UMIs. MiXCR was run by TCRdb on the 5' RACE reads, yielding one entry per CDR3 protein. The sample lists about 75,000 distinct CDR3 sequences; more than 5.5% were seen once. The sample here was CD8+ T cells sorted from PBMCs, taken more than 8 days after the first yellow fever vaccination. The V gene is TRBV15, the J gene TRBJ2-3; TRBD2 matches at 14 bases. This TCR came from a man aged 18 to 30 who received the YFV17D yellow fever vaccine. This chain's CDR3 is CATSRTSGGADTQYF. CDR3 nucleotides: TGTGCCACCAGCAGGACTAGCGGGGGGGCAGATACGCAGTATTTT. The full variable domain, completed using reference TRBV15 and TRBJ2-3, is DAMVIQNPRYQVTQFGKPVTLSCSQTLNHNVMYWYQQKSSQAPKLLFHYYDKDFNNEADTPDNFQSRRPNTSFCFLDIRSPGLGDTAMYLCATSRTSGGADTQYFGPGTRLTVL.